This is a list of T cell receptor beta chains from one sample in a study of blood T cell repertoires in COVID-19. TCRdb's table, derived via immunoSEQ multiplex PCR, lists solely in-frame clones and lacks some. This sample has 200,000 to 250,000 clones, with around 86% found just once. The material sequenced was peripheral blood. The source of these receptors is a man between 25 and 39 years old who had recovered from COVID-19. Each CDR3 is given with its conserved first and last residue. Each record gives: D gene, J gene, clone size, V gene, CDR3 protein, CDR3 DNA. D genes are given only for firm matches. Clone size is not always given. Where it is, it says once, few, many or a class for expanded clones.

d_gene: TRBD1
j_gene: TRBJ2-2
abundance: .
v_gene: TRBV10-3
CDR3aa: CAISEGQGHTGELFF
CDR3nt: TGTGCCATCAGTGAGGGACAGGGGCACACCGGGGAGCTGTTTTTT

d_gene: .
j_gene: TRBJ2-3
abundance: .
v_gene: TRBV7-9
CDR3aa: CASAGDTQYF
CDR3nt: TGTGCCAGCGCCGGAGATACGCAGTATTTT

d_gene: .
j_gene: TRBJ2-1
abundance: .
v_gene: TRBV9
CDR3aa: CASTGVPAGSYNEQFF
CDR3nt: TGTGCCAGCACGGGTGTACCCGCTGGCTCCTACAATGAGCAGTTCTTC

d_gene: .
j_gene: TRBJ2-5
abundance: .
v_gene: TRBV14
CDR3aa: CASSRSGTRETQYF
CDR3nt: TGTGCCAGCAGCCGATCCGGGACAAGGGAGACCCAGTACTTC

d_gene: .
j_gene: TRBJ1-2
abundance: .
v_gene: TRBV7-2
CDR3aa: CASSGWDTNYGYTF
CDR3nt: TGTGCCAGCAGCGGATGGGACACTAACTATGGCTACACCTTC

d_gene: .
j_gene: TRBJ1-1
abundance: once
v_gene: TRBV6-2/TRBV6-3
CDR3aa: CASSSSTGWNTEAFF
CDR3nt: TGTGCCAGCAGTTCGTCCACAGGGTGGAACACTGAAGCTTTCTTT

d_gene: .
j_gene: TRBJ1-1
abundance: .
v_gene: TRBV6-5
CDR3aa: CASSYLGFSEAFF
CDR3nt: TGTGCCAGCAGTTACCTAGGATTTTCTGAAGCTTTCTTT

d_gene: .
j_gene: TRBJ2-2
abundance: .
v_gene: TRBV21-1
CDR3aa: CASTTGLAGRNTGELFF
CDR3nt: TGTGCCAGCACCACGGGACTAGCGGGGAGAAACACCGGGGAGCTGTTTTTT

d_gene: .
j_gene: TRBJ2-2
abundance: .
v_gene: TRBV5-1
CDR3aa: CASSFWGQGNTGELFF
CDR3nt: TGCGCCAGCAGCTTTTGGGGGCAGGGGAACACCGGGGAGCTGTTTTTT

d_gene: TRBD1
j_gene: TRBJ1-5
abundance: .
v_gene: TRBV5-8
CDR3aa: CASSLGDRGRQPQHF
CDR3nt: TGTGCCAGCAGCTTGGGGGACAGGGGGCGTCAGCCCCAGCATTTT

d_gene: TRBD1
j_gene: TRBJ1-4
abundance: .
v_gene: TRBV6-6
CDR3aa: CASSPDREGEKLFF
CDR3nt: TGTGCCAGCAGCCCGGACAGGGAAGGTGAAAAACTGTTTTTT

d_gene: .
j_gene: TRBJ2-6
abundance: .
v_gene: TRBV9
CDR3aa: CASSVVTGNPGANVLTF
CDR3nt: TGTGCCAGCAGCGTAGTAACGGGTAACCCTGGGGCCAACGTCCTGACTTTC

d_gene: .
j_gene: TRBJ1-2
abundance: .
v_gene: TRBV5-1
CDR3aa: CASSLRQGPYGYTF
CDR3nt: TGCGCCAGCAGCTTGAGGCAGGGCCCCTATGGCTACACCTTC

d_gene: .
j_gene: TRBJ1-2
abundance: .
v_gene: TRBV5-8
CDR3aa: CASSLTRTVNYGYTF
CDR3nt: TGTGCCAGCAGCTTAACGCGGACAGTCAACTATGGCTACACCTTC

d_gene: TRBD1
j_gene: TRBJ2-1
abundance: once
v_gene: TRBV7-9
CDR3aa: CASSLPTGAEQFF
CDR3nt: TGTGCCAGCAGCTTACCGACAGGGGCTGAGCAGTTCTTC

d_gene: .
j_gene: TRBJ1-1
abundance: .
v_gene: TRBV6-5
CDR3aa: CASSYWTDTEAFF
CDR3nt: TGTGCCAGCAGTTACTGGACAGACACTGAAGCTTTCTTT

d_gene: .
j_gene: TRBJ1-5
abundance: .
v_gene: TRBV18
CDR3aa: CASSQDSSNQPQHF
CDR3nt: TGTGCCAGCTCACAGGACAGTAGCAATCAGCCCCAGCATTTT

d_gene: TRBD1
j_gene: TRBJ1-1
abundance: few
v_gene: TRBV7-9
CDR3aa: CASSPGQDRTEAFF
CDR3nt: TGTGCCAGCAGCCCGGGACAGGATAGGACTGAAGCTTTCTTT

d_gene: .
j_gene: TRBJ2-1
abundance: .
v_gene: TRBV18
CDR3aa: CASSPPGRGNNEQFF
CDR3nt: TGTGCCAGCTCACCACCAGGGAGAGGAAACAATGAGCAGTTCTTC

d_gene: TRBD1
j_gene: TRBJ1-2
abundance: .
v_gene: TRBV5-1
CDR3aa: CASSLDREYGYTF
CDR3nt: TGCGCCAGCAGCTTAGACAGGGAGTATGGCTACACCTTC

d_gene: TRBD1
j_gene: TRBJ1-6
abundance: .
v_gene: TRBV19
CDR3aa: CASTGTGGAGSPLHF
CDR3nt: TGTGCCAGCACGGGGACAGGGGGCGCGGGTTCACCCCTCCACTTT

d_gene: TRBD1
j_gene: TRBJ1-2
abundance: .
v_gene: TRBV5-5
CDR3aa: CASSSTGLGGYTF
CDR3nt: TGTGCCAGCAGCTCGACAGGGCTTGGTGGCTACACCTTC